This T cell receptor (beta chain) was captured by sequencing in a study of T and B cells in COVID-19 patients. This clonotype has only one observation. This may come from a read error, since a much larger clone is one base off. Each TRB amplification used roughly 250-550 ng of genomic DNA from blood. The CDR3 covers 11 residues. Germline CDR1 SQVTM, CDR2 ANQGSEA. Multiplex PCR with BIOMED2 TRB-A/B primer pools amplified TRB rearrangements. TCRdb recomputed calls from the multiplex PCR reads with MiXCR, one row per CDR3 protein. The table includes about 10,000 distinct CDR3 sequences, 25% to 30% detected once.

Input material: blood. The TCR was taken from a human donor who had recovered from COVID-19. The rearrangement uses TRBV29-1 and TRBJ1-2; 7 positions agree with TRBD1. The CDR3 bases are TGCAGCGTTTGGACAGGCTATGGCTGCACCTTC. This translates into CSVWTGYGCTF.